Below, one TCR beta chain is given with its context. Its antigen is still unknown. The junction departs from the called germline gene at one end, perhaps through a read error. TCRbeta CDR3 regions were amplified from genomic DNA by means of the immunoSEQ Assay, a bias-controlled multiplex PCR. On the authors' methods: The number of nucleated cells in each sample was estimated by amplification of reference gene primers within the assay. To quantify the absolute abundance of each unique TCRbeta CDR3 rearrangement, sequence reads were collapsed and filtered. For each sample, productive Simpson clonality was calculated by taking the square root of Simpson's diversity index across productive rearrangements. The table was pulled from immuneACCESS by TCRdb, which kept in-frame rearrangements only. Such tables lose some clones; where checked, under half of the loss comes from unresolved V genes, and the rest has no known cause. The V and J calls and clone size were taken over from that table, and D and trimming were inferred from the DNA. The sample table contains roughly 200,000 clones; only one count was recorded for 80% to 90% of them. About 6% of the sample lies in the top ten.

The germline V gene sets CDR1 to KGHDR and CDR2 to SFDVKD. CDR3 length: 13 amino acids, cysteine to phenylalanine. Only the CDR3 region is kept as DNA, spanning 39 bases read in frame from base 1. Samples from volunteer blood donors who had recovered from COVID-19 were contributed by a second Seattle source. Collaborating institutions collected whole blood in K2EDTA tubes following their own protocols. For TCRbeta analysis, collaborator samples were shipped as frozen whole blood, as isolated PBMCs, or as DNA extracted from either sample type. The source of the sample is a study of blood T cell repertoires in COVID-19 (TCRdb year 2020). About the study as a whole: Samples from collaborators originated in the United States, Italy and Spain and spanned both the acute and convalescent phases of COVID-19. A freely available public database, intended as a resource for researchers studying the immune response to SARS-CoV-2, is where the repertoires were released. Deeply sampled blood TCRbeta repertoires from subjects exposed to, actively infected with, or recovered from COVID-19 were included in the dataset. The material from the prospective study consisted of cDNA or gDNA derived from T cells, B-cell-depleted T cells, or PBMCs. Sample metadata almost always included a de-identified subject ID, COVID-19 status, age in years and sex. Samples were obtained from the ongoing ImmuneRACE study (first 160 participants) and from 950 to 1,500 subjects provided by 6 global collaborators. Where available, HLA class I and class II types were taken from metadata supplied by the sample provider and were not determined by assay-based typing.

The paper as a whole reports these results and caveats: How much clinical and demographic metadata was included differed by source and by participant, and the metadata was provided uncurated.

The TCR originated in a man aged 55 to 70 who had recovered from COVID-19. The sequenced sample was peripheral blood. The chain joins TRBV24-1 to TRBJ2-2; TRBD2 could be the D gene, as 6 bases match. The nucleotide sequence reads as follows: TGTGCCACGAGTGGCGGGGTCACCGGGGAGCTGTTTTTT. The resulting protein is CATSGGVTGELFF.